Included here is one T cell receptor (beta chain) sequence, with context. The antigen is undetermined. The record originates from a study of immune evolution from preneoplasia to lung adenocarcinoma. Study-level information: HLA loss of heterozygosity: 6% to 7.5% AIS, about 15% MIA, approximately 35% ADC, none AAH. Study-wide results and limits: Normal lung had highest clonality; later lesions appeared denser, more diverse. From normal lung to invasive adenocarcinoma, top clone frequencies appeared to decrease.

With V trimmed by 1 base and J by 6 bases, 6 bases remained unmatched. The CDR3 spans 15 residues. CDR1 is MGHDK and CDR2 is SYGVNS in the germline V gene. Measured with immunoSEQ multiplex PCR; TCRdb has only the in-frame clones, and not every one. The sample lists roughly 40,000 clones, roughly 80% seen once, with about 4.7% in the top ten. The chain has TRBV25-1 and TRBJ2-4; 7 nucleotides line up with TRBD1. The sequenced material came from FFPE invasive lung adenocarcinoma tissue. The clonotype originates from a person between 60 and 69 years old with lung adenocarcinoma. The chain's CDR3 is CASSEFTGETNIQYF. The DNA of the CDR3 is TGTGCCAGCAGTGAATTTACAGGGGAGACAAACATTCAGTACTTC. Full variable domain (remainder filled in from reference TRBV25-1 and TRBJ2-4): EADIYQTPRYLVIGTGKKITLECSQTMGHDKMYWYQQDPGMELHLIHYSYGVNSTEKGDLSSESTVSRIRTEHFPLTLESARPSHTSQYLCASSEFTGETNIQYFGAGTRLSVL.